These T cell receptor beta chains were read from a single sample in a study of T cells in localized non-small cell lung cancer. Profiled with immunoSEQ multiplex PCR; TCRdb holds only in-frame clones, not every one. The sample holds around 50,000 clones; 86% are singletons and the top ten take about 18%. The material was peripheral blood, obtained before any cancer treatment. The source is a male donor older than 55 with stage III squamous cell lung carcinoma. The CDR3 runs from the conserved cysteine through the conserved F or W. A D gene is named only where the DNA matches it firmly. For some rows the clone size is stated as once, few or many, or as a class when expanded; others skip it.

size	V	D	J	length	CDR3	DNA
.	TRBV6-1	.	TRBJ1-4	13	CASETSTNEKLFF	TGTGCCAGCGAAACCTCAACTAATGAAAAACTGTTTTTT
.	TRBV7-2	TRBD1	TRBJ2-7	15	CASRRPGQGEYEQYF	TGTGCCAGCAGACGGCCGGGACAGGGGGAATACGAGCAGTACTTC
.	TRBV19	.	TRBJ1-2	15	CASSPGRGASGWDTF	TGTGCCAGTAGCCCGGGAAGGGGCGCGAGTGGTTGGGACACCTTC
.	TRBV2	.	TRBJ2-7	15	CASKRIQGTMDEQYF	TGTGCCAGCAAGCGCATACAGGGAACGATGGACGAGCAGTACTTC
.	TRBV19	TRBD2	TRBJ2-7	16	CASSALRSGGSYEQYF	TGTGCCAGTAGTGCCCTTCGTAGCGGGGGTTCCTACGAGCAGTACTTC
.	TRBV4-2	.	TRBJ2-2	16	CASSQDKGTGTGELFF	TGTGCCAGCAGCCAAGATAAAGGGACGGGCACCGGGGAGCTGTTTTTT
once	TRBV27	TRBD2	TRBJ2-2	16	CASSLGVSAGAGELFF	TGTGCCAGCAGTTTAGGGGTCTCTGCGGGAGCCGGGGAGCTGTTTTTT
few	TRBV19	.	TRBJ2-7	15	CASSSGGGFNYEQYF	TGTGCCAGTAGTAGTGGGGGTGGCTTTAACTACGAGCAGTACTTC
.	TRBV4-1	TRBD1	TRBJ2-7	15	CASSQAGTGNYEQYF	TGCGCCAGCAGCCAAGCCGGGACAGGTAACTACGAGCAGTACTTC
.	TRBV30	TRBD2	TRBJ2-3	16	CAWSEGLAGRRDTQYF	TGTGCCTGGAGTGAAGGACTAGCGGGAAGGAGAGATACGCAGTATTTT
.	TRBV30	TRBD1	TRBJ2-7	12	CAWDRGPYEQYF	TGTGCCTGGGACAGGGGGCCCTACGAGCAGTACTTC
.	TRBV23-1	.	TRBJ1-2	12	CASSQDSAGYTF	TGCGCCAGCAGTCAAGACAGCGCCGGCTACACCTTC
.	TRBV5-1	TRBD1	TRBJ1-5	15	CASSLEGGRNQPQHF	TGCGCCAGCAGCTTGGAAGGGGGCCGGAATCAGCCCCAGCATTTT
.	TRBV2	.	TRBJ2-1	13	CASTRSAYNEQFF	TGTGCCAGCACCAGGAGCGCTTACAATGAGCAGTTCTTC
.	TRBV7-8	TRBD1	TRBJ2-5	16	CASSLGQGWGQETQYF	TGTGCCAGCAGCTTAGGACAGGGTTGGGGGCAAGAGACCCAGTACTTC
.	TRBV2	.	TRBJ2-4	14	CASRAGLAKNIQYF	TGTGCCAGCAGGGCGGGGCTAGCCAAAAACATTCAGTACTTC